The entry below describes one T cell receptor (beta chain). The sample is drawn from a study of blood T cell repertoires in COVID-19. Study overall: The United States, Italy and Spain provided the acute and convalescent COVID-19 samples. PBMCs, B-cell-depleted T cells, or T cells were the source of the cDNA or gDNA that made up the material.

In the original analysis: The authors estimated nucleated cell counts from reference gene primer amplification. The data were produced by immunoSEQ multiplex PCR, yet TCRdb's version contains in-frame clones alone and is incomplete. V, J and clone size reflect that table, while D and trimming were determined from the DNA. The sample records roughly 700,000 clones, around 90% being singletons. This TCR came from a woman between 18 and 30 years old with acute or convalescent COVID-19. The specimen was peripheral blood.

CDR3 in DNA: TGTGCCAGCAGTTTTTGGGGAGACGGGGAGCTGTTTTTT. This gives the protein CASSFWGDGELFF. This chain connects TRBV12-3 or TRBV12-4 to TRBJ2-2, with D maybe TRBD2 (5 bases). This CDR3 spans 13 amino acids. V dropped 3 bases and J dropped 7 bases, with 9 bases sitting between them.